The 24 T cell receptor beta chains below all came from one sample that was sequenced in a study of PD-1 blockade in classical Hodgkin lymphoma. The patients all showed relapse after autologous stem cell transplantation, while their brentuximab vedotin exposure varied. The repertoire was sequenced with immunoSEQ multiplex PCR; TCRdb's copy has only in-frame clones and lacks some. Counted here are 90,000 or so clones, about 90% occurring once; the ten biggest clones make up approximately 2.5%. Sequencing used peripheral blood mononuclear cells (PBMCs), obtained before the second cycle of nivolumab. All receptors derive from a human donor with classical Hodgkin lymphoma.

The CDR3 sequence is CASSSTRGRFTIYF. The CDR3 nucleotides read TGTGCCAGCAGCTCTACCAGGGGGCGGTTCACCATATATTTT. The chain links TRBV28 to TRBJ1-3; 8 bases agree with TRBD1. Germline V gene lookup returns CDR1 MDHEN and CDR2 SYDVKM. The CDR3 loop spans 14 amino acids. V lost 6 bases and J lost 9; bases outside the gene matches: 10.

The rearrangement links TRBV27 to TRBJ2-7, with D possibly matching TRBD2 (5 bases). Trimming removed 5 bases from V and 0 bases from J, with 17 bases in between. The V gene's germline CDR1 is MNHEY and CDR2 SMNVEV (reference sequence). The CDR3 sequence is 16 residues long. The CDR3 loop is CASSPLSRVSSYEQYF. The CDR3 region has the DNA TGTGCCAGCAGTCCCCTTTCGCGGGTAAGCTCCTACGAGCAGTACTTC.

This clone came up once. The chain has TRBV5-4 and TRBJ2-7; TRBD2 matches at 12 bases. J lost 7 bases, V lost 4 bases, and 6 bases had no gene match. The CDR3 contains 14 residues. Germline loops: CDR1 SGHNT, CDR2 YYREEE (reference sequence). The CDR3 reads CASSDGLAGYEQYF. CDR3 DNA: TGTGCCAGCAGCGACGGACTAGCGGGATATGAGCAGTACTTC.

The chain carries TRBV28 and TRBJ1-6; D remains ambiguous. The length of the CDR3 is 12 residues. Germline V gene data show CDR1 as MDHEN and CDR2 as SYDVKM. Trimming left V 4 bases short and J 4 bases short, with 2 bases between. The CDR3 DNA reads as TGTGCCAGCAGTTCGTATAATTCACCCCTCCACTTT. As protein: CASSSYNSPLHF.

V is TRBV9 and J is TRBJ2-4; D is undetermined. Looked up from germline, CDR1 is SGDLS and CDR2 is YYNGEE. Trimming removed 3 bases from V and 6 bases from J, with 10 bases in between. The CDR3 runs 13 residues. The CDR3 reads CASSGSFGNIQYF. The CDR3 DNA reads as TGTGCCAGCAGCGGGAGTTTTGGAAACATTCAGTACTTC.

This chain uses TRBV19 with TRBJ2-7; no definite D call. The V end was cut by 5 bases, the J end by 4 bases, with 15 bases between. Germline V CDR1 and CDR2: LNHDA, SQIVND (reference sequence). The CDR3 contains 14 residues. The CDR3 DNA follows: TGTGCCAGTAGTCGCGGTTCAGTAGCTTACGAGCAGTACTTC. Its protein product is CASSRGSVAYEQYF.

This clone was counted a few times. The chain is built from TRBV1 and TRBJ2-7; TRBD2, as called in the table, went unchecked against the DNA. TRBV1 is deemed a pseudogene. The CDR3 length is 16 residues. The CDR3 loop reads CTSSHHVRARYHEQYF. The CDR3 DNA sequence: TGCACCAGCAGCCATCACGTGAGGGCCAGATACCACGAGCAGTACTTC.

The chain links TRBV30 to TRBJ1-2; weak D call: TRBD1 (6 bases). The CDR3 is made up of 12 amino acids. Germline V gene data show CDR1 as GTSNPN and CDR2 as SVGIG (reference sequence). V dropped 1 base and J dropped 11 bases, with 14 bases sitting between them. Here the CDR3 reads CAWSEAPGEYTF. CDR3 sequence (DNA): TGTGCCTGGAGTGAAGCCCCAGGGGAATACACCTTC. Full variable domain (missing parts from reference TRBV30 and TRBJ1-2): SQTIHQWPATLVQPVGSPLSLECTVEGTSNPNLYWYRQAAGRGLQLLFYSVGIGQISSEVPQNLSASRPQDRQFILSSKKLLLSDSGFYLCAWSEAPGEYTFGSGTRLTVV.

V usage is TRBV30 and J usage is TRBJ2-5, with D unclear. Germline CDR1 is GTSNPN and CDR2 is SVGIG (reference sequence). This CDR3 has 12 residues. Trimming pared 4 bases from V and 5 bases from J, leaving 11 bases between. The CDR3 nucleotides are TGTGCCTGGAAGGAGTGGTCGGAGACCCAGTACTTC. This gives the protein CAWKEWSETQYF.

V is TRBV28 and J is TRBJ1-5; D remains ambiguous. Trimming cost V 8 bases and J 9 bases, with 14 bases left between them. Per the germline V gene, CDR1 is MDHEN and CDR2 is SYDVKM. The CDR3 totals 12 residues. CDR3 DNA sequence: TGTGCCAGCCGCCCCTCGTTAGGGCCCCAGCATTTT. This translates into CASRPSLGPQHF.

The chain couples TRBV6-5 to TRBJ2-5, with 9 bases matching TRBD2. The closer fit of TRBJ2-7 to the DNA end suggests the J call may be wrong. Germline CDR1 is MNHEY and CDR2 is SVGAGI. The CDR3 sequence is 14 residues long. DNA for the CDR3: TGTGCCAGCAGTTACGGCGGGAGGGCCAGCGAGCAGTACTTC. This sequence encodes CASSYGGRASEQYF.

This clone has a handful of counts. V gene TRBV5-6 combines with J gene TRBJ1-1, with D unresolved. CDR3 length: 15 residues. Deletions cut 1 base from V and 1 base from J, with 11 bases between. Germline V lookup: CDR1 SGHDT, CDR2 YYEEEE. This CDR3 is CASSLYSRQNTEAFF. The CDR3 bases are TGTGCCAGCAGCTTGTATTCGCGACAGAACACTGAAGCTTTCTTT.

V and J are TRBV5-5 and TRBJ2-2; 10 bases map to TRBD1. The CDR3 has 18 residues. V trimming: 6 bases; J trimming: 6 bases; junction bases outside the gene matches: 17. CDR1 and CDR2 from the germline V gene are SGHKS and YYEKEE (reference sequence). CDR3 sequence (DNA): TGTGCCAGCATCAATGACAGGGGGCGGTTAAGTGGCGCCGGGGAGCTGTTTTTT. Protein sequence: CASINDRGRLSGAGELFF.

V and J are TRBV28 and TRBJ1-1; D is undetermined. CDR1 is MDHEN, CDR2 SYDVKM, per germline. The V gene lost 3 bases and the J gene lost 6 bases, with 8 bases spanning the gap. CDR3 length: 12 amino acids. Written as DNA, the CDR3 is TGTGCCAGCAGTTTCTCTGGTCCTGAAGCTTTCTTT. Its translation is CASSFSGPEAFF.

CDR3 sequence: CAWGRQGGYEQYF. In DNA, the CDR3 is TGTGCCTGGGGACGACAGGGTGGGTACGAGCAGTACTTC. This rearrangement joins TRBV30 to TRBJ2-7, with 7 bases lining up with TRBD1. Germline-derived CDR1 and CDR2 are GTSNPN and SVGIG (reference sequence). V lost 5 bases, J lost 4 bases, and 8 bases stayed unmatched. This CDR3 region has 13 residues.

This clone appeared once. This chain links TRBV5-1 with TRBJ2-7; 12 bases fit TRBD2. The germline gives CDR1 SGHRS, CDR2 YFSETQ. Trimming removed 0 bases from V and 5 bases from J; junction bases left unmatched: 9. The CDR3 runs 17 residues. Written as DNA, the CDR3 is TGCGCCAGCAGCTTGGCTCCTCTAGCGGGAGGGGTTAACGAGCAGTACTTC. This sequence encodes CASSLAPLAGGVNEQYF.

This chain connects TRBV12-5 to TRBJ1-1; D ambiguous. V gave up 4 bases and J gave up 4 bases, with 10 bases separating them. Germline CDR1 LGHNT, CDR2 FRNRAP. The CDR3 contains 13 residues. CDR3 region: CASGSGTITEAFF. DNA of the CDR3: TGTGCTAGTGGTTCGGGCACAATCACTGAAGCTTTCTTT.

This clone was found once. V and J are TRBV11-2 and TRBJ2-1, with 11 bases fitting TRBD2. The ends lost 5 bases at V and 8 bases at J; junction bases unmatched: 5. Germline CDR1 is SGHAT and CDR2 is FQNNGV. The CDR3 spans 14 residues. CDR3 in DNA: TGTGCCAGCAGCCCAATAGCGGGAGGGCATGAGCAGTTCTTC. Its protein product is CASSPIAGGHEQFF.

This clone was seen a few times. The chain has TRBV19 and TRBJ2-1, with 9 nucleotides matching TRBD2. The CDR3 loop spans 17 amino acids. Germline CDR1 and CDR2: LNHDA and SQIVND (reference sequence). J was trimmed by 3 bases and V by 1 base; bases with no gene match: 7. In DNA form, the CDR3 reads TGTGCCAGTAGTATAGGGAGCGGGAGGCCCGTCTACAATGAGCAGTTCTTC. Its protein product is CASSIGSGRPVYNEQFF.

V usage is TRBV2 and J usage is TRBJ2-7; 11 bases agree with TRBD2. Trimming removed 5 bases from V and 5 bases from J; junction bases left unmatched: 8. This CDR3 spans 15 amino acids. In germline, CDR1 is SNHLY, CDR2 FYNNEI. CDR3 region: CASSLSASGRNEQYF. CDR3 in DNA: TGTGCCAGCAGTCTTTCGGCTAGCGGGAGGAACGAGCAGTACTTC.

V is TRBV6-5 and J is TRBJ1-3, with unresolved D. CDR1 and CDR2 (germline): MNHEY, SVGAGI. Trimming removed 7 bases at V and 4 bases at J, with 11 bases between. The CDR3 sequence is 13 residues long. CDR3 in amino acids: CASMNLPGNTIYF. The CDR3 DNA reads TGTGCCAGCATGAACCTTCCCGGAAACACCATATATTTT.

CDR3 bases: TGTGCCAGCAGCTTAGAGCCATCTAGCCCACCCTACAATGAGCAGTTCTTC. Amino acid sequence: CASSLEPSSPPYNEQFF. The chain joins TRBV11-2 to TRBJ2-1; possibly TRBD2 for D (5 bases). The V and J ends lost 0 bases and 2 bases respectively, with 14 bases between them. The CDR3 has 17 amino acids. From germline, CDR1 is SGHAT and CDR2 FQNNGV.

This chain connects TRBV21-1 to TRBJ1-5. TRBV21-1 is a listed pseudogene. The CDR3 sequence is 17 residues long. CDR3 DNA: TGTGCCAGCAGCAAAGTATGGCAATCCGGCGGCAATCAGCCCCAGCATTTT. Encoded protein: CASSKVWQSGGNQPQHF.

The J gene is TRBJ2-2, the V gene TRBV9; 9 bases agree with TRBD2. This CDR3 comprises 15 residues. V lost 3 bases, J lost 5 bases, and 5 bases stayed unmatched. CDR1 and CDR2 (germline): SGDLS, YYNGEE. CDR3: CASSGGRVRTGELFF. As DNA, the CDR3 is TGTGCCAGCAGCGGCGGGAGGGTTCGGACCGGGGAGCTGTTTTTT.